A selection of T cell receptor beta chains follows, all from one sample in a study of shared clonotypes between healthy human individuals. Assay used: immunoSEQ multiplex PCR; TCRdb lists only in-frame clones, some missing. The sample has approximately 650,000 clones, about 95% seen once. Sequenced material: naive CD8+ T cells sorted from blood. Source of these receptors: a woman aged 30 to 39 in good health. Both conserved end residues are part of each CDR3. D genes are given only for firm matches. Where a row states a size, it is once, few, many or the class of an expanded clone; other rows omit it.

.,.,TRBV28,TRBJ1-5,TGTGCCAGCAGAGGTATTAATAGCAATCAGCCCCAGCATTTT,CASRGINSNQPQHF
.,.,TRBV6-5,TRBJ1-6,TGTGCCAGTAGAACAGTCAATTCACCCCTCCACTTT,CASRTVNSPLHF
.,.,TRBV30,TRBJ1-1,TGTGCCTGGAGTGTAATGTATGGGGGGCCTAGAGATACTGAAGCTTTCTTT,CAWSVMYGGPRDTEAFF
.,TRBD2,TRBV28,TRBJ2-2,TGTGCCAGCAGACCTCGGACTAGCGTCCTTGCCGGGGAGCTGTTTTTT,CASRPRTSVLAGELFF
.,TRBD2,TRBV7-3,TRBJ2-5,TGTGCCAGCAGCCCCCCCCCGGGACTAGCCCGGGAGACCCAGTACTTC,CASSPPPGLARETQYF
.,TRBD1,TRBV9,TRBJ2-1,TGTGCCAGCAGCCCAAGAGTACAGGGGGACGGAAACAATGAGCAGTTCTTC,CASSPRVQGDGNNEQFF
once,.,TRBV9,TRBJ2-3,TGTGCCAGCAGCGCACTAGCAGCAGATACGCAGTATTTT,CASSALAADTQYF
.,TRBD2,TRBV4-1,TRBJ2-1,TGCGCCAGCAGTAACGGCGGGAGCGCCTACAATGAGCAGTTCTTC,CASSNGGSAYNEQFF
.,TRBD1,TRBV5-6,TRBJ1-1,TGTGCCAGCAGCTTGGCCGGGACAGAGATGAACACTGAAGCTTTCTTT,CASSLAGTEMNTEAFF
.,TRBD1,TRBV23-1,TRBJ2-7,TGCGCCAGCAGTCAATCTGCCAGGGGGCAGTACGAGCAGTACTTC,CASSQSARGQYEQYF
.,.,TRBV15,TRBJ2-2,TGTGCCACCAGCAGAGGTAGATCGGGACACAACACCGGGGAGCTGTTTTTT,CATSRGRSGHNTGELFF
.,.,TRBV6-1,TRBJ1-5,TGTGCCAGCGGGAATCAGCCCCAGCATTTT,CASGNQPQHF
.,TRBD1,TRBV4-1,TRBJ2-1,TGCGCCAGCAGCCACGAGACAGGGGGCCCCGACAATGAGCAGTTCTTC,CASSHETGGPDNEQFF
.,.,TRBV30,TRBJ2-1,TGTGCCTGGAGTACCATGGGGAGTGAGCAGTTCTTC,CAWSTMGSEQFF
.,.,TRBV5-5,TRBJ2-4,TGTGCCAGCAGCCCCTTCCAGGGATATGGAAACATTCAGTACTTC,CASSPFQGYGNIQYF
.,.,TRBV13,TRBJ1-1,TGTGCCAGCAGCTTCCCGGGGAGCACTGAAGCTTTCTTT,CASSFPGSTEAFF
.,.,TRBV27,TRBJ2-7,TGTGCCAGCGGGGGGAGTTGGAGGGACCCTCCGTACTTC,CASGGSWRDPPYF
.,TRBD1,TRBV5-6,TRBJ1-1,TGTGCCAGCAGCTTGTTGACAGGGGGGAACACTGAAGCTTTCTTT,CASSLLTGGNTEAFF
.,.,TRBV6-1,TRBJ1-2,TGTGCCAGCAGTGAAGCTCTATCAGGGGACTATGGCTACACCTTC,CASSEALSGDYGYTF
.,.,TRBV6-1,TRBJ2-3,TGTGCCAGCAGTGAAAGTCCTCCTGGCACAGATACGCAGTATTTT,CASSESPPGTDTQYF
.,.,TRBV4-1,TRBJ2-3,TGCGCCAGCAGCACCGAATCGGATACGCAGTATTTT,CASSTESDTQYF
.,.,TRBV29-1,TRBJ1-2,TGCAGCGTTGGGCGACACTATGATGGCTACACCTTC,CSVGRHYDGYTF
once,.,TRBV27,TRBJ2-5,TGTGCCAGCACCACGGACGGGGGTCGGGAGCAGTACTTC,CASTTDGGREQYF
.,TRBD2,TRBV27,TRBJ2-7,TGTGCCAGCAGTTTACGGGGACTAGCGGGAGTCGAGCAGTACTTC,CASSLRGLAGVEQYF
.,.,TRBV11-2,TRBJ2-7,TGTGCCAGCAGCTTAGCGCGTACCTACGAGCAGTACTTC,CASSLARTYEQYF